What follows are 19 T cell receptor beta chains derived from one specimen sequenced in a study of blood T cells in healthy people across ages. A sample-barcoded 5' primer and a J-beta primer mix were used in a second PCR of roughly 7 to 11 cycles. TCRdb passed the 5' RACE reads through MiXCR, listing each CDR3 protein once. This table has around 650,000 distinct CDR3 sequences, less than 45% appearing once. The source material was blood. These receptors were obtained from a man aged 80 or over in good health.

The CDR3 DNA is TGTGCCAGCAGCCTGACCCGGAAAAACAATGAGCAGTTCTTC. Encoded protein: CASSLTRKNNEQFF. This chain uses TRBV28 with TRBJ2-1; D gene uncertain. Germline V CDR1 and CDR2: MDHEN, SYDVKM. The V end lost 6 bases, the J end lost 5 bases, and 14 bases lay between the germline ends. The CDR3 consists of 14 residues.

This clonotype was found a few times. This chain connects TRBV5-1 to TRBJ2-5; 9 bases are a match to TRBD1. In germline, CDR1 is SGHRS, CDR2 YFSETQ. After removal of 2 bases from V and 6 bases from J, the junction contained 11 bases not matched to a gene. The CDR3 is 16 amino acids. The CDR3 loop is CASSFAGQGLGKTQYF. The CDR3 coding sequence is TGCGCCAGCAGCTTCGCGGGACAGGGACTTGGGAAGACCCAGTACTTC.

The chain recombines TRBV18 with TRBJ2-1; no clear D gene. Germline V gene sequence: CDR1 KGHSH, CDR2 LQKENI. Trimming cost V 3 bases and J 9 bases, with 18 bases left between them. The CDR3 extends over 15 amino acids. CDR3 amino acids: CASSPDRVSGGEQFF. In nucleotides, the CDR3 is TGTGCCAGCTCACCCGATCGGGTCTCTGGCGGTGAGCAGTTCTTC. The full variable domain, completed using reference TRBV18 and TRBJ2-1, is NAGVMQNPRHLVRRRGQEARLRCSPMKGHSHVYWYRQLPEEGLKFMVYLQKENIIDESGMPKERFSAEFPKEGPSILRIQQVVRGDSAAYFCASSPDRVSGGEQFFGPGTRLTVL.

The rearrangement joins TRBV29-1 to TRBJ2-3; the match to TRBD2 covers 8 bases. V lost 4 bases to trimming and J lost 6 bases; unmatched junction nucleotides: 12. The CDR3 has 15 amino acids. CDR1 SQVTM and CDR2 ANQGSEA come from the germline V gene. CDR3 nucleotide sequence: TGCAGCGTTGGGGAGCTAGCGGGTAAAGATGATACGCAGTATTTT. Protein product: CSVGELAGKDDTQYF.

The chain uses TRBV30 and TRBJ2-4; D is undetermined. V lost 2 bases to trimming and J lost 9 bases, with 8 bases between them. This CDR3 is 11 amino acids long. CDR1 and CDR2 from the germline V gene are GTSNPN and SVGIG (reference sequence). This CDR3 is CAWSSASIQYF. DNA for the CDR3: TGTGCCTGGAGTTCCGCCAGCATTCAGTACTTC.

Only a few counts were recorded for this clonotype. The genes are TRBV24-1 and TRBJ2-1; maybe TRBD2 (7 bases). This CDR3 is built from 16 residues. Germline CDR1 and CDR2: KGHDR and SFDVKD. Trimming stripped 4 bases from V and 7 bases from J, with 19 bases between. CDR3 sequence (DNA): TGTGCCACCAGTGAGTCCAACGGGGGGCCGGTGAATGAGCAGTTCTTC. Translated, it gives CATSESNGGPVNEQFF.

V usage is TRBV10-2 and J usage is TRBJ2-5; D might be TRBD1 or TRBD2, each matching 5 bases. The ends were cut back, 3 bases at V and 5 bases at J, with 22 bases in the middle. The CDR3 length is 17 residues. The germline V gene encodes CDR1 WSHSY and CDR2 SAAADI. CDR3 nucleotide sequence: TGCGCCAGCAGTGAAATGGTGGGGGTTCCTCAGTTGGAGACCCAGTACTTC. It encodes CASSEMVGVPQLETQYF.

This clonotype was detected many times. The chain employs TRBV20-1 and TRBJ2-7; TRBD1 or TRBD2 may be the D gene (7 bases each). Germline CDR1 and CDR2: DFQATT and SNEGSKA (reference sequence). V was pared by 7 bases and J by 0 bases, with 13 bases between. The CDR3 is 13 amino acids. The CDR3 spells CSVGRGGSYEQYF. The CDR3 DNA reads as TGCAGTGTGGGCAGGGGGGGCTCCTACGAGCAGTACTTC.

The chain is built from TRBV7-2 and TRBJ2-5, with D perhaps matching TRBD1 or TRBD2 (6 bases each). V was shortened by 5 bases and J by 11 bases, with 33 bases between the two germline ends. CDR1 and CDR2 (germline): SGHTA, FQGNSA. The length of the CDR3 is 18 residues. The CDR3 loop is CASSPEPPLGGLSREQYF. The CDR3 DNA reads TGTGCCAGCAGCCCTGAACCCCCGTTGGGGGGCCTCTCAAGGGAGCAGTACTTC.

This clonotype was seen many times. The V and J genes are TRBV5-1 and TRBJ2-1; D might be TRBD1 (5 bases). The CDR3 has 14 amino acids. Trimming left V 0 bases short and J 2 bases short, with 6 bases between. Germline values: CDR1 SGHRS, CDR2 YFSETQ. The CDR3 spells CASSLGQTYNEQFF. CDR3 coding DNA: TGCGCCAGCAGCTTGGGACAGACCTACAATGAGCAGTTCTTC.

This sequence joins TRBV3-1 and TRBJ2-7; no definite D call. Trimming removed 1 base at V and 2 bases at J, with 12 bases between. CDR1 LGHDT and CDR2 YNNKEL come from the germline V gene (reference sequence). The CDR3 is 15 residues long. CDR3 in amino acids: CASSQGGVRPYEQYF. The DNA for the CDR3 is TGTGCCAGCAGCCAAGGAGGCGTACGACCCTACGAGCAGTACTTC.

This clonotype was picked up a small number of times. The chain recombines TRBV4-3 with TRBJ2-1; 7 nucleotides agree with TRBD1. The J segment lost 12 bases and the V segment lost 1 base, leaving 6 bases of the junction unmatched. Germline CDR1 LGHNA, CDR2 YSLEER. The CDR3 length is 13 residues. The CDR3 sequence is CASSQGEGARQFF. The CDR3 bases are TGCGCCAGCAGCCAAGGAGAGGGGGCCCGGCAGTTCTTC.

This clonotype turned up a few times. The chain is built from TRBV12-3 or TRBV12-4 and TRBJ2-1, with 7 bases matching TRBD2. Unmatched junction bases numbered 8, after V lost 6 bases and J lost 3 bases. CDR3 size: 15 residues. CDR3: CASSLLAGYYNEQFF. CDR3 coding DNA: TGTGCCAGCAGCCTATTAGCGGGTTACTACAATGAGCAGTTCTTC.

This clonotype showed up just a few times. The chain couples TRBV30 to TRBJ1-2; 8 bases align to TRBD1. The CDR3 is 15 residues long. Germline loops: CDR1 GTSNPN, CDR2 SVGIG (reference sequence). V lost 3 bases and J lost 1; bases outside the gene matches: 7. CDR3 nucleotides: TGTGCCTGGAGAAGACAGGGGAGTTTTAACTATGGCTACACCTTC. This translates into CAWRRQGSFNYGYTF.

This clonotype was detected a few times. The rearrangement uses TRBV7-2 and TRBJ2-3; 7 positions agree with TRBD2. The V gene end was trimmed by 5 bases and the J gene end by 2 bases; junction bases not matched to a gene: 10. The germline gives CDR1 SGHTA, CDR2 FQGNSA. The CDR3 is 16 residues long. CDR3 protein: CASSPRTSANTDTQYF. The CDR3 DNA reads TGTGCCAGCAGCCCCCGTACTAGCGCCAACACAGATACGCAGTATTTT. The variable domain in full, completed from reference TRBV7-2 and TRBJ2-3, reads GAGVSQSPSNKVTEKGKDVELRCDPISGHTALYWYRQSLGQGLEFLIYFQGNSAPDKSGLPSDRFSAERTGGSVSTLTIQRTQQEDSAVYLCASSPRTSANTDTQYFGPGTRLTVL.

As for this clonotype: This may be a read error: a much more frequent sequence differs by one nucleotide. This chain joins TRBV6-2 or TRBV6-3 and TRBJ2-5, with a possible D match to TRBD1 (5 bases). The CDR3 extends over 11 amino acids. The germline V gene encodes CDR1 MNHEY and CDR2 SVGEGT. Trimming pared 6 bases from V and 11 bases from J, leaving 13 bases between. The CDR3 loop is CASRGVPEQYF. CDR3 coding DNA: TGTGCCAGCAGAGGGGTACCGGAGCAGTACTTC.

Only a few counts were recorded for this clonotype. The chain is built from TRBV27 and TRBJ2-1; D uncertain. CDR3 length: 13 residues. V lost 5 bases and J 9 bases, leaving 14 bases between the germline ends. Germline CDR1 MNHEY, CDR2 SMNVEV (reference sequence). CDR3 nucleotides: TGTGCCAGCAGTCCCAATCGTGAGCGTGAGCAGTTCTTC. Its translation: CASSPNREREQFF.

This clonotype was seen ten or more times. This chain connects TRBV30 to TRBJ2-4; D call uncertain. The germline V gene encodes CDR1 GTSNPN and CDR2 SVGIG (reference sequence). The V and J ends lost 3 bases and 0 bases respectively, with 15 bases between them. The CDR3 is 16 residues long. CDR3 protein: CAWSARSQVAKNIQYF. The CDR3, as DNA: TGTGCCTGGAGCGCCCGCTCCCAGGTAGCCAAAAACATTCAGTACTTC.

A few counts support this clonotype. This rearrangement joins TRBV7-2 to TRBJ2-1; D is uncertain. This CDR3 contains 14 residues. Trimming pared 1 base from V and 9 bases from J, leaving 13 bases between. Germline assignment: CDR1 SGHTA and CDR2 FQGNSA. This CDR3 is CASSLERTLSEQFF. As DNA, the CDR3 is TGTGCCAGCAGCTTAGAGAGAACCTTGAGTGAGCAGTTCTTC.